Below are 8 T cell receptor beta chains sequenced from a single sample in a study of tumour-infiltrating T cells in Burkitt lymphoma. Generated by immunoSEQ multiplex PCR, the TCRdb table keeps only in-frame clones and is missing some. The sample holds more than 8,500 clones, approximately 60% seen once. Input material: tumor tissue. The receptors were gathered from a human donor with diffuse large B-cell lymphoma.

This clone was seen a few times. The chain links TRBV7-6 to TRBJ2-1; 9 nucleotides align to TRBD1. Germline V gives CDR1 SGHVS, CDR2 FNYEAQ. CDR3 size: 15 residues. Trimming at V came to 5 bases and at J to 5 bases, leaving 7 bases not matched to a gene. Here the CDR3 reads CASSPGTGYNNEQFF. CDR3 sequence (DNA): TGTGCCAGCAGCCCTGGGACAGGGTATAACAATGAGCAGTTCTTC.

The chain recombines TRBV4-1 with TRBJ1-1; 7 positions match TRBD1. J was trimmed by 4 bases and V by 7 bases; bases with no gene match: 9. The CDR3 covers 14 residues. In germline, CDR1 is MGHRA, CDR2 YSYEKL. The CDR3 region has the DNA TGCGCCAGCAAAGACTCAGGGGGGAGCACTGAAGCTTTCTTT. Its translation: CASKDSGGSTEAFF.

This clone has a handful of counts. The CDR3 bases are TGCGCCAGCAGCTTCGACAGCGAGTCACCAACTAATGAAAAACTGTTTTTT. Protein: CASSFDSESPTNEKLFF. V gene TRBV5-1 combines with J gene TRBJ1-4; tentative D call: TRBD1 (5 bases). This CDR3 region has 17 residues. The germline V gene has CDR1 SGHRS and CDR2 YFSETQ. V was clipped by 2 bases and J by 0 bases, with 14 bases between them. The whole variable domain, remainder taken from reference TRBV5-1 and TRBJ1-4, is KAGVTQTPRYLIKTRGQQVTLSCSPISGHRSVSWYQQTPGQGLQFLFEYFSETQRNKGNFPGRFSGRQFSNSRSEMNVSTLELGDSALYLCASSFDSESPTNEKLFFGSGTQLSVL.

This chain joins TRBV5-1 and TRBJ1-1; D is unclear. Germline-derived CDR1 and CDR2 are SGHRS and YFSETQ. V was shortened by 3 bases and J by 1 base, with 7 bases between the two germline ends. The CDR3 loop spans 13 amino acids. CDR3 loop: CASSWHPNTEAFF. DNA of the CDR3: TGCGCCAGCAGCTGGCACCCGAACACTGAAGCTTTCTTT.

V usage is TRBV5-6 and J usage is TRBJ1-5; D is unresolved. The CDR3 extends over 15 amino acids. Germline CDR1 is SGHDT and CDR2 is YYEEEE. Trimming took 0 bases from V and 5 from J, leaving 12 bases between them. CDR3 loop: CASSLAAFSDQPQHF. Written as DNA, the CDR3 is TGTGCCAGCAGCTTGGCCGCGTTTTCTGATCAGCCCCAGCATTTT. Based on the CDR3 plus reference TRBV5-6 and TRBJ1-5, the full variable domain is DAGVTQSPTHLIKTRGQQVTLRCSPKSGHDTVSWYQQALGQGPQFIFQYYEEEERQRGNFPDRFSGHQFPNYSSELNVNALLLGDSALYLCASSLAAFSDQPQHFGDGTRLSIL.

This clone came up once. The chain joins TRBV7-9 to TRBJ2-7; D gene uncertain. Trimming removed 2 bases from V and 6 bases from J, with 5 bases in between. Germline lookup yields CDR1 SEHNR and CDR2 FQNEAQ (reference sequence). The length of the CDR3 is 11 residues. CDR3 region: CASSLSVEQYF. CDR3 DNA: TGTGCCAGCAGCTTAAGTGTCGAGCAGTACTTC.

The rearrangement links TRBV10-1 to TRBJ1-4; 8 bases align to TRBD1. After removal of 0 bases from V and 0 bases from J, the junction contained 21 bases not matched to a gene. Per the germline V gene, CDR1 is WNHNN and CDR2 is SYGVQD (reference sequence). The CDR3 loop spans 23 amino acids. Here the CDR3 DNA reads TGCGCCAGCAGTGAGTCACCATGGCTCCCGGGACAGGTGTGTAAAGCAACTAATGAAAAACTGTTTTTT. Its translation: CASSESPWLPGQVCKATNEKLFF.

The gene calls are TRBV5-6 and TRBJ2-1, with a weak D call TRBD2 (5 bases). Looked up from germline, CDR1 is SGHDT and CDR2 is YYEEEE. This CDR3 comprises 16 residues. V was clipped by 0 bases and J by 6 bases, with 16 bases between them. The CDR3: CASSLEGGSTGNEQFF. DNA of the CDR3: TGTGCCAGCAGCTTGGAGGGCGGGTCTACCGGCAATGAGCAGTTCTTC.